The source of this T cell receptor beta chain is a study of T cell changes during pregnancy in multiple sclerosis. The CDR3 has 15 residues. CDR1 SGHNT and CDR2 YENEEA come from the germline V gene. V shed 1 base and J shed 0 bases, with 7 bases lying between them. The method was immunoSEQ multiplex PCR; TCRdb's version includes in-frame clones alone and lacks a portion of them. The sample has 100,000 to 150,000 clones, roughly 92% seen once. The rearrangement links TRBV11-3 to TRBJ2-1, with a tentative D call TRBD1 (5 bases). Material: peripheral blood, obtained before pregnancy. The origin of this receptor is a female donor with multiple sclerosis, enrolled in a pregnancy study. CDR3 sequence: CASSLAGNSYNEQFF. The CDR3 nucleotides read TGTGCCAGCAGCTTAGCAGGGAACTCCTACAATGAGCAGTTCTTC.